A single count supports the clone carrying this T cell receptor (beta chain). The data derive from a study of blood T cell repertoires in COVID-19. Across the whole study: From the United States, Italy and Spain came samples of acute and convalescent COVID-19. T cells, B-cell-depleted T cells, or PBMCs supplied cDNA or gDNA.

V gave up 2 bases and J gave up 0 bases, with 14 bases separating them. The CDR3 extends over 17 amino acids. Germline V gene data show CDR1 as MRHNA and CDR2 as SNTAGT. In the authors' workflow: Reference gene primers were amplified, and this amplification served to estimate nucleated cell counts. Sequencing was performed with immunoSEQ multiplex PCR; in TCRdb, only in-frame clones are kept and a portion is missing. V and J calls and clone size are given by that table; D and trimming were obtained from the DNA. The data contain about 130,000 clones, more than 75% of them singletons. The rearrangement joins TRBV6-4 to TRBJ1-5; no clear D. The receptor was isolated from a woman between 45 and 65 years old who had recovered from COVID-19. The sample consisted of peripheral blood. This chain's CDR3 is CASSDPPPGYSNQPQHF. The CDR3 DNA follows: TGTGCCAGCAGTGACCCTCCCCCGGGGTATAGCAATCAGCCCCAGCATTTT.